This TCR beta chain was obtained from a study of CD8 T cells in Susac syndrome. Study-wide findings and caveats: It was acknowledged in the study that the number of individuals who were included in its TCR sequencing and HLA analysis was relatively small.

High-throughput TCR beta sequencing covered peripheral CD8+ and CD4+ T cells. The multiple sclerosis controls comprised treatment-naive patients whose relapsing-remitting disease was stable or active. The CDR3 runs to 13 residues. CDR1 is MNHNY, CDR2 SVGAGI, per germline (reference sequence). Trimming left V 7 bases short and J 3 bases short, with 12 bases between. RNA in amounts of about 0.5 to 1 ug was reverse transcribed with random hexamers. An immunoSEQ multiplex PCR amplified TCR beta CDR3 over 54 Vbeta and 13 Jbeta. TCRdb re-analysed the immunoSEQ multiplex PCR reads in MiXCR, keeping a single row per CDR3 protein. The repertoire holds approximately 200,000 distinct CDR3 sequences, with approximately 95% as singletons. This clonotype was observed once. What it binds is unknown.

The specimen sequenced was CD4+ T cells from PBMCs. The sequence derives from a human donor with multiple sclerosis. The chain joins TRBV6-6 to TRBJ1-1; D gene uncertain. The CDR3 loop is CASTQRHDTEAFF. The CDR3 coding sequence is TGTGCCAGCACCCAACGGCACGACACTGAAGCTTTCTTT.